This passage covers 13 T cell receptor beta chains from one sample sequenced in a study of identical twins. TCRdb recomputed calls from the 5' RACE reads with MiXCR, one row per CDR3 protein. The top ten clones hold roughly 0.4% of a sample with about 530,000 distinct CDR3 sequences, about 16% of them seen once. The same sample was also used in a study of yellow fever vaccine responses in identical twins.

Sequenced: CD4+ T cells sorted from blood. These receptor sequences come from a woman aged 18-29 years in good health.

This clonotype was seen at least ten times. The chain links TRBV7-9 to TRBJ2-3; D perhaps matches TRBD1 (5 bases). The CDR3 loop spans 14 amino acids. V shed 5 bases and J shed 0 bases, with 9 bases lying between them. Germline CDR1 reads SEHNR; CDR2 reads FQNEAQ (reference sequence). The CDR3 region is CASSPGRSTDTQYF. The CDR3 coding sequence is TGTGCCAGCAGCCCAGGGCGAAGCACAGATACGCAGTATTTT.

The chain uses TRBV10-3 and TRBJ2-2; TRBD1 might be the D (5 bases). V lost 4 bases and J lost 5, with 8 bases in between. Germline loops: CDR1 ENHRY, CDR2 SYGVKD. CDR3 size: 13 residues. The CDR3 loop is CAISAGATGELFF. DNA of the CDR3: TGTGCCATCAGTGCTGGGGCAACCGGGGAGCTGTTTTTT.

This clonotype was found many times. The V and J genes are TRBV12-3 or TRBV12-4 and TRBJ2-7; D possibly corresponds to TRBD2 (6 bases). V lost 6 bases to trimming and J lost 2 bases, with 14 bases between them. The CDR3 consists of 14 residues. CDR3 coding DNA: TGTGCCAGCAGATCAGACGGAGGGCCCTACGAGCAGTACTTC. Protein: CASRSDGGPYEQYF.

The V gene is TRBV6-5, the J gene TRBJ2-3, with 7 bases lining up with TRBD2. Germline CDR1 is MNHEY and CDR2 is SVGAGI. The CDR3 loop spans 17 amino acids. V lost 2 bases to trimming and J lost 4 bases; unmatched junction nucleotides: 12. The CDR3 coding sequence is TGTGCCAGCAGTTACGTCCTACCGGGGGGTCAGCCAGATACGCAGTATTTT. Its protein product is CASSYVLPGGQPDTQYF.

The gene calls are TRBV5-1 and TRBJ1-4, with 9 nucleotides matching TRBD1. The germline CDR1 and CDR2 sequences are SGHRS and YFSETQ. This CDR3 is built from 15 residues. With V trimmed by 3 bases and J by 6 bases, 6 bases remained unmatched. CDR3 loop: CASSSMGQGHEKLFF. CDR3 in DNA: TGCGCCAGCAGCTCGATGGGACAGGGACATGAAAAACTGTTTTTT.

The chain uses TRBV20-1 and TRBJ2-3; TRBD2 agrees at 12 bases. The CDR3 has 17 residues. V lost 5 bases, J lost 5 bases, and 14 bases stayed unmatched. Germline CDR1 DFQATT, CDR2 SNEGSKA (reference sequence). CDR3 sequence reads: CSAVYPLAGGNIDTQYF. In DNA form, the CDR3 reads TGCAGTGCTGTATACCCCCTAGCGGGGGGGAATATAGATACGCAGTATTTT.

The rearrangement uses TRBV5-1 and TRBJ1-2; TRBD1 aligns across 7 bases. J lost 5 bases, V lost 0 bases, and 7 bases had no gene match. Germline loops: CDR1 SGHRS, CDR2 YFSETQ. This CDR3 is built from 15 residues. The CDR3, as DNA: TGCGCCAGCAGCTTGGGCGGGGGACAGCAATATGGCTACACCTTC. It translates to CASSLGGGQQYGYTF.

This clonotype came up a few times. The chain carries TRBV9 and TRBJ2-2; maybe TRBD2 (5 bases). Germline V CDR1 and CDR2: SGDLS, YYNGEE. The V end lost 0 bases, the J end lost 5 bases, and 8 bases lay between the germline ends. The CDR3 loop spans 14 amino acids. CDR3 bases: TGTGCCAGCAGCGTAGCGGGGATAACCGGGGAGCTGTTTTTT. It translates to CASSVAGITGELFF.

There are a few counts of this clonotype. The chain uses TRBV12-3 or TRBV12-4 and TRBJ1-2; the D gene is possibly TRBD1 (6 bases). This CDR3 has 14 residues. Trimming shortened V by 6 bases and J by 4 bases, and 15 bases separated the two germline ends. CDR3 sequence reads: CASRQKTGPYGYTF. The CDR3 DNA reads as TGTGCCAGCAGACAAAAGACAGGACCCTATGGCTACACCTTC.

CDR3 region: CATSKRQGNTIYF. In DNA, the CDR3 is TGTGCCACCAGCAAACGACAGGGAAACACCATATATTTT. The chain is built from TRBV15 and TRBJ1-3; possible D gene TRBD1, 5 bases. The CDR3 has 13 residues. The V gene's germline CDR1 is LNHNV and CDR2 YYDKDF (reference sequence). With 4 bases removed from V and 4 bases from J, the gap between germline ends came to 8 bases. Full variable domain (remainder filled in from reference TRBV15 and TRBJ1-3): DAMVIQNPRYQVTQFGKPVTLSCSQTLNHNVMYWYQQKSSQAPKLLFHYYDKDFNNEADTPDNFQSRRPNTSFCFLDIRSPGLGDTAMYLCATSKRQGNTIYFGEGSWLTVV.

In this sample, this clonotype turned up a few times. V usage is TRBV5-6 and J usage is TRBJ2-2; 7 nucleotides agree with TRBD2. The CDR3 length is 17 residues. Trimming removed 4 bases from V and 1 base from J; junction bases left unmatched: 10. Germline CDR1 and CDR2: SGHDT and YYEEEE. The CDR3 bases are TGTGCCAGCAGCCCCCGGTTTAGCGGGTTGAACACCGGGGAGCTGTTTTTT. Its translation: CASSPRFSGLNTGELFF.

The V gene is TRBV15, the J gene TRBJ2-5; either TRBD1 or TRBD2 may fit D (6 bases each). The CDR3 extends over 18 amino acids. V was pared by 0 bases and J by 2 bases, with 19 bases between. Germline CDR1 is LNHNV and CDR2 is YYDKDF (reference sequence). CDR3 amino acids: CATSRDRRGTLYQETQYF. CDR3 DNA: TGTGCCACCAGCAGAGATCGGAGGGGGACTCTTTATCAAGAGACCCAGTACTTC.

V usage is TRBV5-1 and J usage is TRBJ2-5; 8 bases are shared with TRBD1. Germline values: CDR1 SGHRS, CDR2 YFSETQ. V was pared by 4 bases and J by 5 bases, with 13 bases of the junction left unmatched. This CDR3 has 16 amino acids. The CDR3 protein is CASSQGPTGGLETQYF. In nucleotides, the CDR3 is TGCGCCAGCAGCCAGGGCCCAACAGGGGGTTTGGAGACCCAGTACTTC.